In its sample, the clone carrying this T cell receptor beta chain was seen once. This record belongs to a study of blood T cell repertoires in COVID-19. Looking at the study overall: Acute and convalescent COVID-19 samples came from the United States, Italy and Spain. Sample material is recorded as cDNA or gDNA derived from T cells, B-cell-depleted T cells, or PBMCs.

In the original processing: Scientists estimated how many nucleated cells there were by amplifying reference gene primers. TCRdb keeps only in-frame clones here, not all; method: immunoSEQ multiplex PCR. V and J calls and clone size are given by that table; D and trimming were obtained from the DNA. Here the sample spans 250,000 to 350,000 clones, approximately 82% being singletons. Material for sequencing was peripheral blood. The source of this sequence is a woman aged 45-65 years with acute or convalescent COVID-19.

CDR3 amino acids: CASSQGGGFAYEQYF. The CDR3 DNA is TGCGCCAGCAGCCAAGGGGGGGGATTCGCCTACGAGCAGTACTTC. The chain joins TRBV4-1 to TRBJ2-7; TRBD2 matches at 7 bases. CDR3 length: 15 residues. V trimming: 1 base; J trimming: 2 bases; junction bases outside the gene matches: 5. Germline V gene data show CDR1 as MGHRA and CDR2 as YSYEKL.